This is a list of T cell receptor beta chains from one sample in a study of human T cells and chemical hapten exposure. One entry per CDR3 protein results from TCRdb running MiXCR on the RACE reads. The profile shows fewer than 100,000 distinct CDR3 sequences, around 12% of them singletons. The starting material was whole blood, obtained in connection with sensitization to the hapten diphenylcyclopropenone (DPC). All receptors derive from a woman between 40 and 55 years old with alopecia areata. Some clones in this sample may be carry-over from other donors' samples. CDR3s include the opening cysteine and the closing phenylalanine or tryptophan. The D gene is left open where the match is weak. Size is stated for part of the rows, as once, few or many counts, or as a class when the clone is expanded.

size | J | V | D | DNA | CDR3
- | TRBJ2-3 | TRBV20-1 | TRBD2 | TGCAGTGCTAGAGATCCCCTAGCGGGAGCAACGCAGTATTTT | CSARDPLAGATQYF
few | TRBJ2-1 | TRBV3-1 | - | TGTGCCAGCAGCCAAGATGCAGGGACCTTCTACAATGAGCAGTTCTTC | CASSQDAGTFYNEQFF
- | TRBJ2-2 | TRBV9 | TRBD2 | TGTGCCAGCAGCGTACTAGGACTAGCGGCCAACACCGGGGAGCTGTTTTTT | CASSVLGLAANTGELFF
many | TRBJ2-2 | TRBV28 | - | TGTGCCACCAGATACACCGGGGAGCTGTTTTTT | CATRYTGELFF
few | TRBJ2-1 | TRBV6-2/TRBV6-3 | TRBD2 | TGTGCCAGCATGGGAAGCGGGAGAGGGATAGATGAGCAGTTCTTC | CASMGSGRGIDEQFF
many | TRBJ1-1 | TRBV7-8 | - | TGTGCCAGCAGCTTAGTCCCGGCAGGGCTGGTGAACACTGAAGCTTTCTTT | CASSLVPAGLVNTEAFF
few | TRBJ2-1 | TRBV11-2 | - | TGTGCCAGCAGCTTAGTCCGGGGCCGCTACAATGAGCAGTTCTTC | CASSLVRGRYNEQFF
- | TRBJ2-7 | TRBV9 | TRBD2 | TGTGCCAACAGCTTGACTAGCGGGAGTGCCTACGAGCAGTACTTC | CANSLTSGSAYEQYF
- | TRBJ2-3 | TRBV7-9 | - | TGTGCCAGCAGCCTGACTACAACAGATACGCAGTATTTT | CASSLTTTDTQYF
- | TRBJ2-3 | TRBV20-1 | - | TGCAGTGCAGAGAGGGGCGATACGCAGTATTTT | CSAERGDTQYF
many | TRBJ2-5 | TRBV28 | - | TGTGCCAGCAACTGGGAGACCCAGTACTTC | CASNWETQYF
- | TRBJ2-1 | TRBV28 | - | TGTGCCAGCAGTTCCCCCGGGATTCCTAAAAACAATGAGCAGTTCTTC | CASSSPGIPKNNEQFF
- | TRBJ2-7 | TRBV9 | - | TGTGCCAGCAGCGTAGCATTCGGGCTCACCTACGAGCAGTACTTC | CASSVAFGLTYEQYF
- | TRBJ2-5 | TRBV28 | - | TGTGCCAGCAGTTTCCTCACCAGGGGAAAAGAGACCCAGTACTTC | CASSFLTRGKETQYF
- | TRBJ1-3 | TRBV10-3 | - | TGTGCCATCAGCGACATCCTTTCGGGAAACACCATATATTTT | CAISDILSGNTIYF
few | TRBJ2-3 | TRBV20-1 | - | TGCAGTGCTAGCCCCCCGATCGGGCGGGAACTCAGCACAGATACGCAGTATTTT | CSASPPIGRELSTDTQYF
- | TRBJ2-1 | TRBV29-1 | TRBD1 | TGCAGCGGCGGGACAGGGACTATCAATGAGCAGTTCTTC | CSGGTGTINEQFF
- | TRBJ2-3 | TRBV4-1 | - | TGCGCCAGCAGCCAAGCTCCGGCAGATACGCAGTATTTT | CASSQAPADTQYF
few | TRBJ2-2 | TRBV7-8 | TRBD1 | TGTGCCAGCAGCTTAGTAGGACAGGCGAACACCGGGGAGCTGTTTTTT | CASSLVGQANTGELFF
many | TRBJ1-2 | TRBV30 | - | TGTGCCTGGAGTATCGGGGGCAACTATGGCTACACCTTC | CAWSIGGNYGYTF
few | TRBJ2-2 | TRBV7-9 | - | TGTGCCAGCAGCTTACAAAGTATCCGAGCTGGGGAGCTGTTTTTT | CASSLQSIRAGELFF
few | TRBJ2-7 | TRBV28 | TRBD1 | TGTGCCAGCGCAGGGGGCTCCAGCGAGCAGTACTTC | CASAGGSSEQYF
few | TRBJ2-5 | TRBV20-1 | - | TGCAGTGCTAGCGAGGGATGGCAAGAGACCCAGTACTTC | CSASEGWQETQYF
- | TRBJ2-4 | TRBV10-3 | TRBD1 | TGTGCCATCAGTTCCGGGACAGGGAACATTCAGTACTTC | CAISSGTGNIQYF
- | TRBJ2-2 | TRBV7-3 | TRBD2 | TGTGCCAGCAGCTTCCGTAGCGGGAGTAGTACCGGGGAGCTGTTTTTT | CASSFRSGSSTGELFF
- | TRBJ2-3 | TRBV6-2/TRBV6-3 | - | TGTGCCAGCAGCCCTGGACTGTGGAACACAGATACGCAGTATTTT | CASSPGLWNTDTQYF
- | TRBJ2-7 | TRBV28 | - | TGTGCCATCGCGGACCGCACCGTCTACGAGCAGTACTTC | CAIADRTVYEQYF
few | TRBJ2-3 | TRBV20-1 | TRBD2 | TGCAGTCTGATGAGGACTAGCGGTACAGATACGCAGTATTTT | CSLMRTSGTDTQYF
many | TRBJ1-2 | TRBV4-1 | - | TGCGCCAGCAGCCGGAATTCTAAGGGAGGGGGCTATGGCTACACCTTC | CASSRNSKGGGYGYTF
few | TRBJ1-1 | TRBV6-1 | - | TGTGCCAGCATCGGGGCCACTATGCGGACTGAAGCTTTCTTT | CASIGATMRTEAFF